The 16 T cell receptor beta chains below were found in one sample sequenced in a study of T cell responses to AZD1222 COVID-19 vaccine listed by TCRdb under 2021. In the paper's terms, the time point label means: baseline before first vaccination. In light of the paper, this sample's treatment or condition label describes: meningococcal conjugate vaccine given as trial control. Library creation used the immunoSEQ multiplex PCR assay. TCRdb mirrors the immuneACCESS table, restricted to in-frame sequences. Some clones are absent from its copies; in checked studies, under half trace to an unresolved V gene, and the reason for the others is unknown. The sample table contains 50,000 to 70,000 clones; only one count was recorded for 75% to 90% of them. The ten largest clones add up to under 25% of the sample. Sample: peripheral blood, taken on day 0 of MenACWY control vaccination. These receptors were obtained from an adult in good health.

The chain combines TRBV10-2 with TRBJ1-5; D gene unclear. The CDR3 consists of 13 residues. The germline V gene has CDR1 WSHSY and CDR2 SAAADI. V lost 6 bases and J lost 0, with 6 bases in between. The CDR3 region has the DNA TGCGCCAGCAGAGAGAATAGCAATCAGCCCCAGCATTTT. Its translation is CASRENSNQPQHF.

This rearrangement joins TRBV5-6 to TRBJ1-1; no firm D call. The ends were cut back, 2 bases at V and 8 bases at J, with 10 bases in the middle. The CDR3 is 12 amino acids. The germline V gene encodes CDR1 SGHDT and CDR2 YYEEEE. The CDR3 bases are TGTGCCAGCAGCTTATTAACCGGGGAAGCTTTCTTT. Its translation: CASSLLTGEAFF.

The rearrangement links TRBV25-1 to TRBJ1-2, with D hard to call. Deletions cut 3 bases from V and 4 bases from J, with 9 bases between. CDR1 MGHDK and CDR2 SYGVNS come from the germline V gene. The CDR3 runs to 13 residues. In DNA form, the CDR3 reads TGTGCCAGCAGTGATAGGTGGAGCTATGGCTACACCTTC. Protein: CASSDRWSYGYTF.

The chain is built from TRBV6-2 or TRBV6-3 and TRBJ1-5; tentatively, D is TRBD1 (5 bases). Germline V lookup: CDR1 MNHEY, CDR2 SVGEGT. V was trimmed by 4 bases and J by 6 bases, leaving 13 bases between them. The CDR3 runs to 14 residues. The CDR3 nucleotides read TGTGCCAGCAGTTCGGGGGGGGTTGGTCAGCCCCAGCATTTT. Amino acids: CASSSGGVGQPQHF.

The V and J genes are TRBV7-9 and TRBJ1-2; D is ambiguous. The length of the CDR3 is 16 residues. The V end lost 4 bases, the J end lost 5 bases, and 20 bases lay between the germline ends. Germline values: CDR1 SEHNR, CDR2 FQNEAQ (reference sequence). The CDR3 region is CASSSPLQRLEYGYTF. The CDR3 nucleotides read TGTGCCAGCAGCTCGCCTCTCCAGAGGTTAGAATATGGCTACACCTTC.

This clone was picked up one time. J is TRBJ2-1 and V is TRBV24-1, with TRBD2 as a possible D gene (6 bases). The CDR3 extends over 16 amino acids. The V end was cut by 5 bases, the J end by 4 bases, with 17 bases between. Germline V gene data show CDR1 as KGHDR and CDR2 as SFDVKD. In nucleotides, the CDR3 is TGTGCCACCAGTGGGGCGGGTAGCGGTGCGTACAATGAGCAGTTCTTC. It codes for CATSGAGSGAYNEQFF.

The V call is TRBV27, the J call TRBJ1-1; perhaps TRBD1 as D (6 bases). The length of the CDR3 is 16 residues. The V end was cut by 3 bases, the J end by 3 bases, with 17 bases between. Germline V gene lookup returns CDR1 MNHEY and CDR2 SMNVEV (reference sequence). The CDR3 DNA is TGTGCCAGCAGTTTTACGGGGGGGGGCTCCCACACTGAAGCTTTCTTT. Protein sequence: CASSFTGGGSHTEAFF.

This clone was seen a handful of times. The CDR3 region has the DNA TGTGCCAGCAGTGAACAGGGTCGGCAGTTCTTC. Protein: CASSEQGRQFF. The chain carries TRBV25-1 and TRBJ2-1; D might be TRBD1 (5 bases). This CDR3 is 11 amino acids long. V was trimmed by 2 bases and J by 12 bases, leaving 8 bases between them. In germline, CDR1 is MGHDK, CDR2 SYGVNS. Complete variable domain (other parts from reference TRBV25-1 and TRBJ2-1): EADIYQTPRYLVIGTGKKITLECSQTMGHDKMYWYQQDPGMELHLIHYSYGVNSTEKGDLSSESTVSRIRTEHFPLTLESARPSHTSQYLCASSEQGRQFFGPGTRLTVL.

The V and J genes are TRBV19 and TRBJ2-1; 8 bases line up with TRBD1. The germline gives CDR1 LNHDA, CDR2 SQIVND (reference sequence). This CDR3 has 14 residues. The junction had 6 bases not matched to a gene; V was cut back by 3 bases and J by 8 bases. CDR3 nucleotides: TGTGCCAGTAGTATGGGACAGGCCCTCCATGAGCAGTTCTTC. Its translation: CASSMGQALHEQFF. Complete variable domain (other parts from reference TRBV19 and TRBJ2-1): DGGITQSPKYLFRKEGQNVTLSCEQNLNHDAMYWYRQDPGQGLRLIYYSQIVNDFQKGDIAEGYSVSREKKESFPLTVTSAQKNPTAFYLCASSMGQALHEQFFGPGTRLTVL.

CDR3 DNA sequence: TGTGCCAGCAGCTTGTCAAGTGGTAGCGCTCAGGGAGTGCACATTCAGTACTTC. Protein product: CASSLSSGSAQGVHIQYF. V and J are TRBV7-9 and TRBJ2-4; D tentatively reads TRBD1 or TRBD2 (5 bases each). The CDR3 is made up of 18 amino acids. Trimming stripped 3 bases from V and 8 bases from J, with 26 bases between. Germline V gene sequence: CDR1 SEHNR, CDR2 FQNEAQ (reference sequence).

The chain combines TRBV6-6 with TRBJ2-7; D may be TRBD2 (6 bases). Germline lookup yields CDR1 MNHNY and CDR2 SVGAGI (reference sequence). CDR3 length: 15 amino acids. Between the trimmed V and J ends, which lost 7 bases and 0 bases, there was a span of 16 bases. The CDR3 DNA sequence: TGTGCCAGCAAGCGGGTGACGGGGAGCTCCTACGAGCAGTACTTC. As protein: CASKRVTGSSYEQYF.

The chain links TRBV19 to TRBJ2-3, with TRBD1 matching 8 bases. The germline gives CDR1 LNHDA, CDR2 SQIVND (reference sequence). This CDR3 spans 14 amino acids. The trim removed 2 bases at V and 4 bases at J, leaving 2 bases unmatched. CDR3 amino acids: CASSIRTGSDTQYF. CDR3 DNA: TGTGCCAGTAGTATAAGGACAGGGTCAGATACGCAGTATTTT.

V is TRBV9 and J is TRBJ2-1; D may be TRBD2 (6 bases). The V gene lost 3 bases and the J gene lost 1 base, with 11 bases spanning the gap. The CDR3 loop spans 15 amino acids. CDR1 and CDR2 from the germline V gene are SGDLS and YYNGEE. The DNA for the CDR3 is TGTGCCAGCAGCGACGCCGGGACTTCCTACAATGAGCAGTTCTTC. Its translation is CASSDAGTSYNEQFF.

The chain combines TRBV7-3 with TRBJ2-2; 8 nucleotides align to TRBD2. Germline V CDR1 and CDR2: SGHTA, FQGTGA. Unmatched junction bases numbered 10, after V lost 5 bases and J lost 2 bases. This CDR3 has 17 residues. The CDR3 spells CASSPSGGNLNTGELFF. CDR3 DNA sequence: TGTGCCAGCAGCCCCTCGGGGGGGAACCTAAACACCGGGGAGCTGTTTTTT.

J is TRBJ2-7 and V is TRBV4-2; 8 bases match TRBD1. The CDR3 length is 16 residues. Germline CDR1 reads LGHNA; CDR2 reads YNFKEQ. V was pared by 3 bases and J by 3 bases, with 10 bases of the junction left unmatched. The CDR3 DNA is TGTGCCAGCAGCCATACGTCGGGACAGGACAGCTACGAGCAGTACTTC. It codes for CASSHTSGQDSYEQYF.

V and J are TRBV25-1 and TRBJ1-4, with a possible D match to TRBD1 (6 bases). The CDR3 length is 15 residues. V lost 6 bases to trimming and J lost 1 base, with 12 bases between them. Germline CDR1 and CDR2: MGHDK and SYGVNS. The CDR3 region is CASRGGGLTNEKLFF. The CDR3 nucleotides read TGTGCCAGCAGGGGGGGCGGACTAACTAATGAAAAACTGTTTTTT.